This record concerns one TCR beta chain sequence. The source of the sample is a study of blood T cell repertoires in COVID-19. Participants were aged 18 to 89 years from approximately 23 US areas. The study assigned cohorts using participant-reported clinical history. In the authors' methods: Using reference gene primer amplification, nucleated cell counts were estimated. The repertoire was sequenced with immunoSEQ multiplex PCR; TCRdb's copy has only in-frame clones and lacks some. V, J and clone size reflect that table, while D and trimming were determined from the DNA. The table records 400,000 to 500,000 clones, approximately 90% of them present only once. With 5 bases clipped from V and 10 bases from J, the junction kept 0 bases outside the gene matches. Germline values: CDR1 DFQATT, CDR2 SNEGSKA (reference sequence). CDR3 length: 11 residues.

The chain joins TRBV20-1 to TRBJ2-5, with 14 bases fitting TRBD2. The origin of this receptor is a woman aged 18 to 35 who had been exposed to COVID-19. The sequenced sample consisted of PBMCs or T cells enriched from blood (not recorded which). CDR3 loop: CSAGTSGGQYF. The DNA of the CDR3 is TGCAGTGCTGGGACTAGCGGGGGCCAGTACTTC.